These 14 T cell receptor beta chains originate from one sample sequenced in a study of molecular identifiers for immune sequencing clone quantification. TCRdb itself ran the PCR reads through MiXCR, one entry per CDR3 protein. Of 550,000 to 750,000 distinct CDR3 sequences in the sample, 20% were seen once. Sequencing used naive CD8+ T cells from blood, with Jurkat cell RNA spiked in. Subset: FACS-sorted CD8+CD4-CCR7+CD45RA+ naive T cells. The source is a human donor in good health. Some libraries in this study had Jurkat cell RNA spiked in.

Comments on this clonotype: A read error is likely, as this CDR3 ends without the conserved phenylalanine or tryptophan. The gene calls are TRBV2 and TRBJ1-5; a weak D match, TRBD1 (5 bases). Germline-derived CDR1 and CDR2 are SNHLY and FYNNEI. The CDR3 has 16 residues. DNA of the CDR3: TGCGCCAGCAGTGAAAGAGGGGAGGAGGATTATCAGCCCCAGCATTAT. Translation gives CASSERGEEDYQPQHY.

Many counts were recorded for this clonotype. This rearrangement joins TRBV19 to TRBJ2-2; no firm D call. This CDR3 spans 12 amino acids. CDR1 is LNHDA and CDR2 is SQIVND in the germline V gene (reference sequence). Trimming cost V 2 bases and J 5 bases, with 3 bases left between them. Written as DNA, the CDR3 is TGTGCCAGTAGTATACAGACCGGGGAGCTGTTTTTT. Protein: CASSIQTGELFF.

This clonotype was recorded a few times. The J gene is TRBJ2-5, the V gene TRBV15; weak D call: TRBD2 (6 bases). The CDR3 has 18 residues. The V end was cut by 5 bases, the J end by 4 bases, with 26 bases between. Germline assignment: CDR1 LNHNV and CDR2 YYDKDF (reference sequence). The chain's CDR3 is CATSGAFVFGGVGETQYF. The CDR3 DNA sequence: TGTGCCACCAGCGGTGCATTTGTATTCGGGGGTGTAGGAGAGACCCAGTACTTC. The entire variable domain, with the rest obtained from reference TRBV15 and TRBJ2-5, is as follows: DAMVIQNPRYQVTQFGKPVTLSCSQTLNHNVMYWYQQKSSQAPKLLFHYYDKDFNNEADTPDNFQSRRPNTSFCFLDIRSPGLGDTAMYLCATSGAFVFGGVGETQYFGPGTRLLVL.

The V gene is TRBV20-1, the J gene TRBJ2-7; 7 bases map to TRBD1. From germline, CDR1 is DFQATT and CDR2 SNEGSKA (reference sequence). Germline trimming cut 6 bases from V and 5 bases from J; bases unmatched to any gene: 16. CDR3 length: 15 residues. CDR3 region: CSARPITGVSDEQYF. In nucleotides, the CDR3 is TGCAGTGCACGTCCCATTACAGGGGTTTCAGACGAGCAGTACTTC.

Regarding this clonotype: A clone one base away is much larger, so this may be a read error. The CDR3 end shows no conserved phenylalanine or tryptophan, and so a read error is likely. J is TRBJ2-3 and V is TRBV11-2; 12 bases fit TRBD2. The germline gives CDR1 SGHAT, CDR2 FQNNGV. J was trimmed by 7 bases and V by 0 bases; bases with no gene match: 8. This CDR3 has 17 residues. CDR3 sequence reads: CASSLDPLAGGPNTQYY. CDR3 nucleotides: TGTGCCAGCAGCTTAGATCCCCTAGCGGGGGGGCCAAATACGCAGTATTAT.

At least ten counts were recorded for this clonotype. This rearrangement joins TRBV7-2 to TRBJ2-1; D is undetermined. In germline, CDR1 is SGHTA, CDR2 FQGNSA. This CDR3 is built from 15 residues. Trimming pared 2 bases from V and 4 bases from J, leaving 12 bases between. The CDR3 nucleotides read TGTGCCAGCAGCTTAAGTTGGATTGGATACAATGAGCAGTTCTTC. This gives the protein CASSLSWIGYNEQFF.

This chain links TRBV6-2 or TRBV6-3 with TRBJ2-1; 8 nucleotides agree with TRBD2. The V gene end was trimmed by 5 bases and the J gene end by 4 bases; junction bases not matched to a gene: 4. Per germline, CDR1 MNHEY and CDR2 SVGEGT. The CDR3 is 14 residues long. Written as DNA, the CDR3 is TGTGCCAGCAGTACGACTAGCGCGTACAATGAGCAGTTCTTC. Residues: CASSTTSAYNEQFF.

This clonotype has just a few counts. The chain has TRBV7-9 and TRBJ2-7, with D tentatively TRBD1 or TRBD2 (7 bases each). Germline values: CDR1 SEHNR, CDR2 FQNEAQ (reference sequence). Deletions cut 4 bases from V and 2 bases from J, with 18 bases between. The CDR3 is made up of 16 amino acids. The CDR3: CASSSAGAGGPYEQYF. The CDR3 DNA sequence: TGTGCCAGCAGCTCCGCGGGGGCAGGGGGACCCTACGAGCAGTACTTC.

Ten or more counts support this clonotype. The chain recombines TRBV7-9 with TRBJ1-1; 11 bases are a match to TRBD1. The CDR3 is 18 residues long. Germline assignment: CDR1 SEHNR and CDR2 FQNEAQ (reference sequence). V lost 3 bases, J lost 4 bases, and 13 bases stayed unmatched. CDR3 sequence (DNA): TGTGCCAGCAGCTTTGGACAGGGGGCGTACGGGTATGGCACTGAAGCTTTCTTT. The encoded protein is CASSFGQGAYGYGTEAFF.

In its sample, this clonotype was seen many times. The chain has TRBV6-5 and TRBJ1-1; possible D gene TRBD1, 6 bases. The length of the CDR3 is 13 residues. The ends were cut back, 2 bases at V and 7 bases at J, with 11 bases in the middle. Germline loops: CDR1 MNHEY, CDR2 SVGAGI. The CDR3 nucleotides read TGTGCCAGCAGTTACGGGACATTCAATGAAGCTTTCTTT. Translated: CASSYGTFNEAFF.

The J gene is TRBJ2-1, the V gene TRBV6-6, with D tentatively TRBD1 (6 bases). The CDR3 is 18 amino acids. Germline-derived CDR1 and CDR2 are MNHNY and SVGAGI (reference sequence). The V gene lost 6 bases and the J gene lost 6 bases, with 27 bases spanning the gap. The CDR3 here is CASSPNRQGRPAFNEQFF. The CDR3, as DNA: TGTGCCAGCAGCCCTAATCGGCAGGGGCGACCTGCCTTCAATGAGCAGTTCTTC.

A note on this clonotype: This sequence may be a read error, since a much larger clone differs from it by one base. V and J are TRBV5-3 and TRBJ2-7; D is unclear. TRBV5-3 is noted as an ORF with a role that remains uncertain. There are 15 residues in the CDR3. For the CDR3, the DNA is TGTGCCAGCAGCTTGGGTGCTGGACCTCCTGGCGAGCATTACTTC. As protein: CASSLGAGPPGEHYF.

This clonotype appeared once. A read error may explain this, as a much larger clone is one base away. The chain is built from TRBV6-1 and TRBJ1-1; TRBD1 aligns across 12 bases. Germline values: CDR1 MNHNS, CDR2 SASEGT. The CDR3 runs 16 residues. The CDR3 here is CACSGPGQGALLEAFF. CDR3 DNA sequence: TGTGCCTGCAGTGGGCCGGGACAGGGGGCGCTTTTGGAAGCTTTCTTT.

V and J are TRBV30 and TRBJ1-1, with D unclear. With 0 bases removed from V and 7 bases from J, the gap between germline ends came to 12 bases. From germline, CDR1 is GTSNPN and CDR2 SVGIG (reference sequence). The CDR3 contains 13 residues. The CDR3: CAWSVDRAVEAFF. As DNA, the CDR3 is TGTGCCTGGAGTGTAGATCGGGCGGTTGAAGCTTTCTTT.